This T cell receptor beta chain was retrieved from a study of blood T cell repertoires in COVID-19. CDR3 length: 15 amino acids. The germline V gene has CDR1 SGHVS and CDR2 FNYEAQ. Between the trimmed V and J ends, which lost 1 base and 3 bases, there was a span of 10 bases. Profiled with immunoSEQ multiplex PCR; TCRdb holds only in-frame clones, not every one. The sample holds about 270,000 clones, approximately 86% seen once. The origin of this receptor is a man between 35 and 55 years old with active or convalescent COVID-19. Sequenced input: peripheral blood. The chain couples TRBV7-6 to TRBJ2-1; perhaps TRBD1 as D (5 bases). The CDR3 DNA sequence: TGTGCCAGCAGCTTAGGGGGCCTGGGCTACAATGAGCAGTTCTTC. Protein: CASSLGGLGYNEQFF.